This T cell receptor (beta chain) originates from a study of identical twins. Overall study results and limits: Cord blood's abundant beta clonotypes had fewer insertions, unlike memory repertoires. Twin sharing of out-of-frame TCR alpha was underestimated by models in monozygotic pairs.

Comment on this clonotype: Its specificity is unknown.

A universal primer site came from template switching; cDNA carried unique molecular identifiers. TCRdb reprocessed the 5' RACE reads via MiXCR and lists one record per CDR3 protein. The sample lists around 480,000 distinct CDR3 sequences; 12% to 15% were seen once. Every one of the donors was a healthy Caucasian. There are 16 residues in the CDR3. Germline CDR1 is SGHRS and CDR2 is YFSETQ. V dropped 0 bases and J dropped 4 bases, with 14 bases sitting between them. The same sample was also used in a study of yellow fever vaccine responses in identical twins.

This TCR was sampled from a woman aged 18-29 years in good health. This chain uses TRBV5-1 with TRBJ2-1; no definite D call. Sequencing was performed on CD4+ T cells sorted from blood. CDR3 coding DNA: TGCGCCAGCAGCTTGGGTGCTGCTGGCGGATACAATGAGCAGTTCTTC. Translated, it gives CASSLGAAGGYNEQFF.